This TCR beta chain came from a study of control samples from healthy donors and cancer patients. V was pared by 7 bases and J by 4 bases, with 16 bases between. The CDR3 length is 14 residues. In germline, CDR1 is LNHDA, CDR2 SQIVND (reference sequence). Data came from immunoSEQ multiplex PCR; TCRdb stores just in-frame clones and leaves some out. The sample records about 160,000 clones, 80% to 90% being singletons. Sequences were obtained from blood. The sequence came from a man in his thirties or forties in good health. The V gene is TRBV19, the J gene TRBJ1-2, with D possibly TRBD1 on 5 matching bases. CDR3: CASTPLGEPYGYTF. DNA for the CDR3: TGTGCCAGTACGCCCTTAGGGGAACCCTATGGCTACACCTTC. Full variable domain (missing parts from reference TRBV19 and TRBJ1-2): DGGITQSPKYLFRKEGQNVTLSCEQNLNHDAMYWYRQDPGQGLRLIYYSQIVNDFQKGDIAEGYSVSREKKESFPLTVTSAQKNPTAFYLCASTPLGEPYGYTFGSGTRLTVV.